The 17 T cell receptor beta chains below come from one sample, sequenced in a study of T cell responses to AZD1222 COVID-19 vaccine. Sequencing was performed with immunoSEQ multiplex PCR; in TCRdb, only in-frame clones are kept and a portion is missing. Of about 150,000 clones listed, 87% were seen once; the top ten hold 8% to 10%. The sample consisted of peripheral blood, taken 28 days after the second AZD1222 dose. The receptors come from an adult who received the AZD1222 COVID-19 vaccine.

The chain uses TRBV11-3 and TRBJ1-1, with 8 nucleotides matching TRBD1. The trim removed 5 bases at V and 1 base at J, leaving 6 bases unmatched. This CDR3 contains 15 residues. Germline V lookup: CDR1 SGHNT, CDR2 YENEEA. The CDR3 is CASSAGGAGNTEAFF. As DNA, the CDR3 is TGTGCCAGCAGCGCAGGGGGCGCCGGGAACACTGAAGCTTTCTTT.

This clone was observed a single time. The genes are TRBV9 and TRBJ2-1, with no clear D. Trimming cost V 1 base and J 0 bases, with 11 bases left between them. The germline V gene has CDR1 SGDLS and CDR2 YYNGEE. CDR3 length: 16 amino acids. This CDR3 is CASSVRDLSSYNEQFF. The CDR3 bases are TGTGCCAGCAGCGTAAGAGATCTTAGCTCCTACAATGAGCAGTTCTTC.

The rearrangement uses TRBV27 and TRBJ2-1, with 9 bases identical to TRBD2. After removal of 5 bases from V and 4 bases from J, the junction contained 12 bases not matched to a gene. Germline lookup yields CDR1 MNHEY and CDR2 SMNVEV (reference sequence). The CDR3 loop spans 17 amino acids. The CDR3 loop reads CASSPKTLLAGYNEQFF. CDR3 nucleotide sequence: TGTGCCAGCAGTCCTAAAACCTTACTAGCGGGTTACAATGAGCAGTTCTTC.

The chain uses TRBV7-2 and TRBJ1-5; 9 bases agree with TRBD1. Germline-derived CDR1 and CDR2 are SGHTA and FQGNSA. This CDR3 comprises 15 residues. The junction had 5 bases not matched to a gene; V was cut back by 7 bases and J by 1 base. The CDR3, as DNA: TGTGCCAGCAAGACGACAGGGGGGAGCAATCAGCCCCAGCATTTT. Amino acids: CASKTTGGSNQPQHF.

The chain recombines TRBV6-4 with TRBJ2-3, with D unclear. Trimming removed 4 bases from V and 6 bases from J, with 17 bases in between. CDR3 length equals 15 residues. Germline values: CDR1 MRHNA, CDR2 SNTAGT. In nucleotides, the CDR3 is TGTGCCAGCAGTGGCCGGGCAGGTACATGGGATACGCAGTATTTT. It specifies CASSGRAGTWDTQYF.

V usage is TRBV27 and J usage is TRBJ1-6; D call uncertain. Per germline, CDR1 MNHEY and CDR2 SMNVEV (reference sequence). The CDR3 is made up of 14 amino acids. V was trimmed by 2 bases and J by 7 bases, leaving 9 bases between them. The CDR3 bases are TGTGCCAGCAGTTTAGTGGCAGACAATTCACCCCTCCACTTT. Protein sequence: CASSLVADNSPLHF.

CDR3 region: CASSSSDQFF. CDR3 in DNA: TGTGCCAGCAGCTCCTCGGATCAGTTCTTC. The chain employs TRBV7-9 and TRBJ2-1; D gene uncertain. Trimming cost V 4 bases and J 13 bases, with 8 bases left between them. The CDR3 is made up of 10 amino acids. The V gene's germline CDR1 is SEHNR and CDR2 FQNEAQ (reference sequence).

V is TRBV27 and J is TRBJ1-4, with D uncertain. This CDR3 has 16 residues. V gave up 3 bases and J gave up 2 bases, with 13 bases separating them. Looked up from germline, CDR1 is MNHEY and CDR2 is SMNVEV (reference sequence). This CDR3 is CASSFTGRVTNEKLFF. The CDR3 nucleotides are TGTGCCAGCAGTTTTACCGGCCGGGTGACTAATGAAAAACTGTTTTTT.

The chain carries TRBV5-4 and TRBJ1-2; the match to TRBD1 covers 7 bases. The germline gives CDR1 SGHNT, CDR2 YYREEE (reference sequence). V dropped 4 bases and J dropped 0; count of bases not matched to a gene: 9. This CDR3 is 16 amino acids long. The CDR3 sequence: CASSLGQERTNYGYTF. The CDR3 DNA is TGTGCCAGCAGCCTTGGACAGGAGAGAACTAACTATGGCTACACCTTC.

The rearrangement links TRBV6-1 to TRBJ2-1; tentatively, D is TRBD2 (6 bases). The CDR3 has 14 amino acids. V lost 2 bases and J lost 7, with 12 bases in between. Per germline, CDR1 MNHNS and CDR2 SASEGT. CDR3 residues: CASSETAGGNEQFF. CDR3 sequence (DNA): TGTGCCAGCAGTGAAACAGCGGGCGGGAATGAGCAGTTCTTC.

The V call is TRBV3-1 (or the pseudogene TRBV3-2), the J call TRBJ2-3; TRBD2 aligns across 9 bases. The CDR3 spans 17 residues. In germline, CDR1 is LGHDT, CDR2 YNNKEL (reference sequence). Losses at the gene ends were 0 bases for V and 6 bases for J; bases not matched to a gene: 10. The CDR3 bases are TGTGCCAGCAGCCAAGATCTTTTGGCGGGAGGGACCGATACGCAGTATTTT. Its translation is CASSQDLLAGGTDTQYF.

J is TRBJ2-3 and V is TRBV15; 7 nucleotides line up with TRBD2. Germline V lookup: CDR1 LNHNV, CDR2 YYDKDF (reference sequence). J was trimmed by 1 base and V by 0 bases; bases with no gene match: 7. CDR3 size: 17 residues. The CDR3 reads CATSRDFVAGGTDTQYF. The CDR3, as DNA: TGTGCCACCAGCAGAGATTTCGTAGCGGGCGGCACAGATACGCAGTATTTT.

This clone was observed a single time. This chain joins TRBV7-2 and TRBJ2-1; 9 bases fit TRBD2. Germline lookup yields CDR1 SGHTA and CDR2 FQGNSA. The CDR3 sequence is 16 residues long. The V and J ends lost 4 bases and 0 bases, in that order; junction bases with no gene match: 4. The CDR3: CASSSSGASSYNEQFF. The CDR3 nucleotides read TGTGCCAGCAGCTCTAGCGGGGCCAGCTCCTACAATGAGCAGTTCTTC. The whole variable domain, filled in from reference TRBV7-2 and TRBJ2-1, reads GAGVSQSPSNKVTEKGKDVELRCDPISGHTALYWYRQSLGQGLEFLIYFQGNSAPDKSGLPSDRFSAERTGGSVSTLTIQRTQQEDSAVYLCASSSSGASSYNEQFFGPGTRLTVL.

The genes are TRBV28 and TRBJ2-3; 8 bases fit TRBD2. V shed 8 bases and J 0 bases; nucleotides not matched to a gene: 13. The germline V gene has CDR1 MDHEN and CDR2 SYDVKM. CDR3 length equals 17 residues. The DNA for the CDR3 is TGTGCCAGCTCCCCGGCTAGCGGGCATACTAGCACAGATACGCAGTATTTT. Encoded protein: CASSPASGHTSTDTQYF.

As for this clone: At one end, the junction sequence differs from germline, possibly due to a read error. V gene TRBV12-3 or TRBV12-4 combines with J gene TRBJ2-7, with 9 bases lining up with TRBD2. CDR3 length: 12 residues. The CDR3 sequence is CASSVLAGSTDF. The CDR3 DNA sequence: TGTGCCAGCAGTGTCCTAGCGGGGTCAACGGACTTC.

V is TRBV7-3 and J is TRBJ2-3; D remains unclear. Looked up from germline, CDR1 is SGHTA and CDR2 is FQGTGA. This CDR3 has 14 residues. V lost 2 bases to trimming and J lost 0 bases, with 6 bases between them. The CDR3 spells CASSLQASTDTQYF. The CDR3 bases are TGTGCCAGCAGCTTACAGGCTAGCACAGATACGCAGTATTTT.

The chain employs TRBV6-5 and TRBJ2-2; tentative D call: TRBD1 (6 bases). The V end lost 6 bases, the J end lost 8 bases, and 13 bases lay between the germline ends. Germline loops: CDR1 MNHEY, CDR2 SVGAGI. CDR3 length: 13 residues. CDR3 amino acids: CASSPTGSGELFF. In nucleotides, the CDR3 is TGTGCCAGCAGCCCAACAGGGTCAGGGGAGCTGTTTTTT.